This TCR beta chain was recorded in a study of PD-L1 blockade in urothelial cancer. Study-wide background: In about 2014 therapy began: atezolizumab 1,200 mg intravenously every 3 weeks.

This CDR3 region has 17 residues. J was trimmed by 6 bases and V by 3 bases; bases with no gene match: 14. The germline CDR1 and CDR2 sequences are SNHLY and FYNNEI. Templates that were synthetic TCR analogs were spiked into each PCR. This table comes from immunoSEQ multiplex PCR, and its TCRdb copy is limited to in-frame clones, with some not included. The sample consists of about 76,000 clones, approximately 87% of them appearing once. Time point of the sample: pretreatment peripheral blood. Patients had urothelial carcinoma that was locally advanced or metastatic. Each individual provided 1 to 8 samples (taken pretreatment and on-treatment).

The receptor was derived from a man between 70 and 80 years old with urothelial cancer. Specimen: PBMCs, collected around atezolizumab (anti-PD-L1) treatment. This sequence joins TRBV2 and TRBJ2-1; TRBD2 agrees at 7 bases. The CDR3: CASSDFFGAGDGNEQFF. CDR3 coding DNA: TGTGCCAGCAGTGACTTCTTCGGGGCGGGAGATGGCAATGAGCAGTTCTTC.